These 20 T cell receptor beta chains share one sample of origin, sequenced in a study of technical replicates of blood from several donors. Profiled with immunoSEQ multiplex PCR; TCRdb holds only in-frame clones, not every one. The sample contains about 97,000 clones, about 94% of which appear only once. Sequencing was done on a sample of T cells isolated from PBMCs. These receptors originate from a human donor in good health.

V is TRBV28 and J is TRBJ1-4; a possible D gene is TRBD1 (5 bases). Trimming pared 7 bases from V and 8 bases from J, leaving 11 bases between. The CDR3 is made up of 12 amino acids. Germline CDR1 and CDR2: MDHEN and SYDVKM. Here the CDR3 reads CASTLGGEKLFF. DNA for the CDR3: TGTGCCAGCACCCTTGGGGGGGAAAAACTGTTTTTT.

This chain uses TRBV15 with TRBJ2-1; 13 bases line up with TRBD2. Germline lookup yields CDR1 LNHNV and CDR2 YYDKDF (reference sequence). Trimming removed 2 bases from V and 7 bases from J; junction bases left unmatched: 8. The CDR3 contains 17 residues. This chain's CDR3 is CATSRSSGLAGDNEQFF. The CDR3 coding sequence is TGTGCCACCAGCAGATCATCCGGACTAGCGGGAGATAATGAGCAGTTCTTC.

The rearrangement joins TRBV2 to TRBJ1-1, with TRBD1 identical over 7 bases. J lost 1 base, V lost 8 bases, and 1 base had no gene match. Germline-derived CDR1 and CDR2 are SNHLY and FYNNEI. This CDR3 region has 12 residues. CDR3 nucleotides: TGTGCCAGCGGGACAGCGAACACTGAAGCTTTCTTT. Translation gives CASGTANTEAFF.

The rearrangement uses TRBV18 and TRBJ1-1; 7 positions agree with TRBD1. The CDR3 totals 15 residues. Germline CDR1 and CDR2: KGHSH and LQKENI. The V segment lost 4 bases and the J segment 3 bases; nucleotides outside the gene matches: 8. CDR3: CASSQSGTVYTEAFF. The CDR3 DNA reads as TGTGCCAGCTCACAATCCGGGACAGTCTACACTGAAGCTTTCTTT.

The V gene is TRBV5-1, the J gene TRBJ2-3; TRBD2 is a possible D gene (5 bases). The CDR3 runs to 14 residues. From germline, CDR1 is SGHRS and CDR2 YFSETQ. V lost 4 bases, J lost 3 bases, and 12 bases lay in between. The CDR3, as DNA: TGCGCCAGCAGCCCTGGGCGGGTTACAGATACGCAGTATTTT. Translated: CASSPGRVTDTQYF. The full variable domain, rest sourced from reference TRBV5-1 and TRBJ2-3, is KAGVTQTPRYLIKTRGQQVTLSCSPISGHRSVSWYQQTPGQGLQFLFEYFSETQRNKGNFPGRFSGRQFSNSRSEMNVSTLELGDSALYLCASSPGRVTDTQYFGPGTRLTVL.

The chain employs TRBV6-6 and TRBJ2-1; maybe TRBD2 (5 bases). V lost 8 bases and J lost 7, with 18 bases in between. The CDR3 runs 14 residues. Germline V CDR1 and CDR2: MNHNY, SVGAGI (reference sequence). The CDR3 region has the DNA TGTGCCAGCCGGGAACTAGACTTCAAGAATGAGCAGTTCTTC. Its translation is CASRELDFKNEQFF.

The chain employs TRBV4-1 and TRBJ2-7; perhaps TRBD1 as D (5 bases). Germline CDR1 is MGHRA and CDR2 is YSYEKL. With 3 bases removed from V and 1 base from J, the gap between germline ends came to 7 bases. This CDR3 spans 13 amino acids. The CDR3 sequence is CASSHRQSYEQYF. The CDR3 nucleotides are TGCGCCAGCAGCCACCGACAGTCCTACGAGCAGTACTTC.

The chain carries TRBV11-2 and TRBJ2-7; D remains unclear. Germline values: CDR1 SGHAT, CDR2 FQNNGV. This CDR3 has 12 amino acids. V was cut by 6 bases and J by 6 bases, with 12 bases left in between. This CDR3 reads CASRVVGFEQYF. CDR3 DNA: TGTGCCAGCAGGGTGGTCGGTTTCGAGCAGTACTTC.

The chain is built from TRBV2 and TRBJ2-1, with 9 bases aligning to TRBD2. This CDR3 contains 13 residues. Trimming cost V 4 bases and J 14 bases; bases outside gene matches: 9. In germline, CDR1 is SNHLY, CDR2 FYNNEI. CDR3 residues: CASSGDSGSGEFF. The CDR3 bases are TGTGCCAGCAGTGGGGATAGCGGGAGTGGTGAGTTCTTC.

V is TRBV7-3 and J is TRBJ1-2; possibly TRBD1 for D (6 bases). CDR3 length: 13 residues. V lost 10 bases to trimming and J lost 1 base, with 13 bases between them. Germline V gene data show CDR1 as SGHTA and CDR2 as FQGTGA. The CDR3 loop reads CATRTVINYGYTF. As DNA, the CDR3 is TGTGCCACCCGGACAGTTATTAACTATGGCTACACCTTC.

This chain connects TRBV19 to TRBJ2-1; maybe TRBD2 (6 bases). Trimming stripped 0 bases from V and 10 bases from J, with 16 bases between. The CDR3 is 15 residues long. Germline CDR1 is LNHDA and CDR2 is SQIVND (reference sequence). The CDR3 here is CASSIDPGLRGEQFF. The CDR3 DNA is TGTGCCAGTAGTATAGACCCGGGACTGAGAGGGGAGCAGTTCTTC.

The V and J genes are TRBV15 and TRBJ1-1; TRBD1 agrees at 9 bases. This CDR3 spans 18 amino acids. The germline CDR1 and CDR2 sequences are LNHNV and YYDKDF (reference sequence). V shed 3 bases, J shed 5 bases, and the junction held 16 bases outside the gene matches. CDR3 region: CATSSAAGTGYFWTEAFF. CDR3 sequence (DNA): TGTGCCACCAGCAGCGCTGCCGGGACAGGGTACTTTTGGACTGAAGCTTTCTTT.

This clone was picked up one time. The rearrangement links TRBV10-3 to TRBJ2-1; TRBD1 is a possible D gene (7 bases). CDR3 length: 16 amino acids. Germline values: CDR1 ENHRY, CDR2 SYGVKD. V was clipped by 0 bases and J by 3 bases, with 12 bases between them. The CDR3 DNA follows: TGTGCCATCAGTGAGTCGATCAGGGGGGTCTACAATGAGCAGTTCTTC. Its translation: CAISESIRGVYNEQFF.

DNA for the CDR3: TGTGCCAGCAGGCCCTTATCCACAGGGGGCCTACGGCAGTTCTTC. Encoded protein: CASRPLSTGGLRQFF. The gene calls are TRBV6-6 and TRBJ2-1; 9 bases match TRBD1. In germline, CDR1 is MNHNY, CDR2 SVGAGI (reference sequence). The CDR3 is 15 amino acids. The ends lost 6 bases at V and 12 bases at J; junction bases unmatched: 15.

The chain joins TRBV6-4 to TRBJ2-1; the match to TRBD2 covers 11 bases. The CDR3 is 16 residues long. J was trimmed by 5 bases and V by 3 bases; bases with no gene match: 6. Germline V lookup: CDR1 MRHNA, CDR2 SNTAGT. The CDR3 nucleotides read TGTGCCAGCAGTGATTCTCTAGCGGGAGGCGACAATGAGCAGTTCTTC. Protein: CASSDSLAGGDNEQFF.

This chain joins TRBV6-5 and TRBJ1-2, with D possibly matching TRBD1 (6 bases). The germline CDR1 and CDR2 sequences are MNHEY and SVGAGI. Trimming pared 2 bases from V and 5 bases from J, leaving 12 bases between. This CDR3 is built from 14 residues. CDR3 in amino acids: CASSYGQGLYGYTF. The CDR3 coding sequence is TGTGCCAGCAGTTACGGCCAGGGGCTTTATGGCTACACCTTC.

The V and J genes are TRBV7-7 and TRBJ2-7, with 8 bases matching TRBD2. Germline V gene sequence: CDR1 SSHAT, CDR2 FNYEAQ (reference sequence). The CDR3 has 15 amino acids. V gave up 5 bases and J gave up 5 bases; unmatched junction bases: 11. CDR3 sequence (DNA): TGTGCCAGCAGCCCCTCGGCGAGCGGGAGCAACGAGCAGTACTTC. It codes for CASSPSASGSNEQYF.

The chain employs TRBV7-9 and TRBJ2-2; the match to TRBD2 covers 14 bases. The junction had 5 bases not matched to a gene; V was cut back by 2 bases and J by 9 bases. Per the germline V gene, CDR1 is SEHNR and CDR2 is FQNEAQ (reference sequence). This CDR3 contains 16 residues. The CDR3 DNA is TGTGCCAGCAGCTTATCTCGGACTAGCGGGAGGTGGGAGCTGTTTTTT. Encoded protein: CASSLSRTSGRWELFF.

This rearrangement joins TRBV19 to TRBJ2-1; D unresolved. The CDR3 covers 11 residues. Trimming removed 1 base at V and 9 bases at J, with 4 bases between. Germline V gene data show CDR1 as LNHDA and CDR2 as SQIVND (reference sequence). As DNA, the CDR3 is TGTGCCAGTAGTATAGGAGGTGAGCAGTTCTTC. Translation gives CASSIGGEQFF.

V and J are TRBV29-1 and TRBJ1-1; TRBD1 matches at 9 bases. CDR3 length equals 13 residues. Losses at the gene ends were 5 bases for V and 1 base for J; bases not matched to a gene: 2. The germline V gene has CDR1 SQVTM and CDR2 ANQGSEA. CDR3 loop: CSVTGGKNTEAFF. CDR3 sequence (DNA): TGCAGCGTTACAGGGGGCAAGAACACTGAAGCTTTCTTT.